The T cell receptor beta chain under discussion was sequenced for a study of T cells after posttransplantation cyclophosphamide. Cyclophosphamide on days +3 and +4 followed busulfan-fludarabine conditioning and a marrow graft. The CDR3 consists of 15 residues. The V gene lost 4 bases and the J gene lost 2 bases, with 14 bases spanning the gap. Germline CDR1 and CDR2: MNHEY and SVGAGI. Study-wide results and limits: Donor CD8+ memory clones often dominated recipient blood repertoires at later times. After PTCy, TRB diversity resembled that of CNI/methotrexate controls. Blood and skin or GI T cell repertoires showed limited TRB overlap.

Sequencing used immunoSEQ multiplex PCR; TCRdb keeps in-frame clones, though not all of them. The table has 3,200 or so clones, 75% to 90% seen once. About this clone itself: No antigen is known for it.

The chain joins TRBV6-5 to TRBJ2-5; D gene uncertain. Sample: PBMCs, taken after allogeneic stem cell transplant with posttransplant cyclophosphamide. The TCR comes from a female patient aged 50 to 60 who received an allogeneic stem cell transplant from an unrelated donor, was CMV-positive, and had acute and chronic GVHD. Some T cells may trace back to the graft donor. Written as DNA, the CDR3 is TGTGCCAGCAGTTTATATCAGGCTATTCAAGAGACCCAGTACTTC. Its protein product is CASSLYQAIQETQYF.